One sample yielded the 17 T cell receptor beta chains listed below, sequenced in a study of patients and donors after allogeneic stem cell transplantation (dated by TCRdb to about 2020). The library was produced with RT-PCR. Sequencing took place on a NextSeq 550. TCRdb ran its own pipeline on the public reads, namely fastp trimming at Q25 and MiXCR clone calling, and kept in-frame beta chains. Identical CDR3 proteins give one entry, which carries the most common genes and DNA. The sample contains roughly 250,000 distinct CDR3 sequences, roughly 15% of them found a single time. In total, the top ten clones hold under 14% of the sample. Sequences were obtained from blood, either unsorted or a sorted T cell fraction (not recorded which). All receptors derive from a human donor who was either an allogeneic HSCT recipient or a stem cell or donor lymphocyte infusion donor (not recorded which). It is not recorded whose cells these are; they may come from a transplant donor.

The rearrangement joins TRBV5-1 to TRBJ1-1, with D maybe TRBD1 (6 bases). Trimming took off 4 bases at V and 1 base at J, with 17 bases between the two ends. The CDR3 runs to 16 residues. In germline, CDR1 is SGHRS, CDR2 YFSETQ. The CDR3 bases are TGCGCCAGCAGCAGCACAGGGCGGCCGACGAACACTGAAGCTTTCTTT. Translated: CASSSTGRPTNTEAFF.

The chain employs TRBV4-1 and TRBJ2-7; D call uncertain. V gave up 0 bases and J gave up 0 bases, with 9 bases separating them. Per the germline V gene, CDR1 is MGHRA and CDR2 is YSYEKL. This CDR3 contains 15 residues. CDR3 DNA sequence: TGCGCCAGCAGCCAAGAAACCTCGAGCTCCTACGAGCAGTACTTC. Encoded protein: CASSQETSSSYEQYF.

Ten or more counts support this clonotype. The chain carries TRBV5-1 and TRBJ1-1, with 7 positions matching TRBD1. Germline CDR1 is SGHRS and CDR2 is YFSETQ. This CDR3 contains 14 residues. Trimming cost V 0 bases and J 2 bases; bases outside gene matches: 1. In nucleotides, the CDR3 is TGCGCCAGCAGCTTGGGAGGGGGCAACACTGAAGCTTTCTTT. Encoded protein: CASSLGGGNTEAFF.

V gene TRBV11-3 combines with J gene TRBJ2-1; 11 positions agree with TRBD2. CDR1 is SGHNT and CDR2 is YENEEA in the germline V gene. The CDR3 covers 17 residues. After removal of 4 bases from V and 10 bases from J, the junction contained 15 bases not matched to a gene. The CDR3 coding sequence is TGTGCCAGCAGCTCGGGCCCGACTAGCGGGGCTACAGGCGAGCAGTTCTTC. Amino acid sequence: CASSSGPTSGATGEQFF.

This chain links TRBV4-2 with TRBJ1-2; the D gene is possibly TRBD1 (5 bases). This CDR3 region has 15 residues. Germline values: CDR1 LGHNA, CDR2 YNFKEQ. V lost 4 bases and J 3 bases, leaving 15 bases between the germline ends. The DNA of the CDR3 is TGTGCCAGCAGCCCAGCCGGGGGTGTGGACTATGGCTACACCTTC. Translating gives CASSPAGGVDYGYTF.

This clonotype was counted only a few times. The chain recombines TRBV13 with TRBJ1-6; tentative D call: TRBD1 (6 bases). V lost 3 bases and J 8 bases, leaving 11 bases between the germline ends. There are 14 residues in the CDR3. The germline gives CDR1 PRHDT, CDR2 FYEKMQ (reference sequence). This chain's CDR3 is CASSLQQGDSPLHF. The CDR3 DNA follows: TGTGCCAGCAGCTTGCAACAGGGAGATTCACCCCTCCACTTT.

The rearrangement joins TRBV9 to TRBJ2-7; 9 nucleotides align to TRBD1. This CDR3 contains 14 residues. The V segment lost 2 bases and the J segment 3 bases; nucleotides outside the gene matches: 3. CDR1 SGDLS and CDR2 YYNGEE come from the germline V gene. CDR3 nucleotide sequence: TGTGCCAGCAGCGTCGGGACAGGGCTCTACGAGCAGTACTTC. Protein sequence: CASSVGTGLYEQYF.

The table lists this clonotype with a few counts. The chain recombines TRBV4-3 with TRBJ1-5; possible D gene TRBD1, 5 bases. CDR1 and CDR2 from the germline V gene are LGHNA and YSLEER. The CDR3 contains 15 residues. V lost 0 bases, J lost 7 bases, and 13 bases lay in between. CDR3 DNA: TGCGCCAGCAGCCAAGAATGGGGGGTTGGGCAGCCCCAGCATTTT. Its protein product is CASSQEWGVGQPQHF.

This clonotype was detected many times. The V gene is TRBV27, the J gene TRBJ2-4, with D possibly being TRBD2 (6 bases). Germline-derived CDR1 and CDR2 are MNHEY and SMNVEV (reference sequence). The CDR3 has 15 amino acids. Trimming took off 6 bases at V and 0 bases at J, with 12 bases between the two ends. CDR3: CASRTVGGAKNIQYF. CDR3 in DNA: TGTGCCAGCAGAACCGTGGGGGGAGCCAAAAACATTCAGTACTTC.

This chain links TRBV6-2 or TRBV6-3 with TRBJ2-2; D unresolved. The germline V gene has CDR1 MNHEY and CDR2 SVGEGT. The CDR3 consists of 13 residues. V was pared by 7 bases and J by 4 bases, with 10 bases between. CDR3 sequence (DNA): TGTGCCAGCACTGAGGTTTTCACCGGGGAGCTGTTTTTT. It specifies CASTEVFTGELFF.

This clonotype appeared a few times. The rearrangement uses TRBV28 and TRBJ2-5; 11 positions match TRBD2. CDR3 size: 16 residues. The V segment lost 3 bases and the J segment 7 bases; nucleotides outside the gene matches: 10. Germline CDR1 MDHEN, CDR2 SYDVKM. CDR3 in amino acids: CASSFRASGGLVTQYF. The CDR3 coding sequence is TGTGCCAGCAGTTTTAGGGCTAGCGGGGGGCTAGTGACCCAGTACTTC.

J is TRBJ2-1 and V is TRBV6-2 or TRBV6-3; 7 bases agree with TRBD1. The CDR3 sequence is 16 residues long. V dropped 2 bases and J dropped 12; count of bases not matched to a gene: 16. Germline V lookup: CDR1 MNHEY, CDR2 SVGEGT. CDR3 bases: TGTGCCAGCAGTTACCCCCGGACAGGTCGTCTCAGGGGGCAGTTCTTC. This encodes CASSYPRTGRLRGQFF.

This chain connects TRBV2 to TRBJ1-5; D perhaps matches TRBD1 (5 bases). Trimming stripped 0 bases from V and 6 bases from J, with 9 bases between. The CDR3 is made up of 14 amino acids. The germline V gene encodes CDR1 SNHLY and CDR2 FYNNEI. CDR3 residues: CASSEAGGRQPQHF. CDR3 bases: TGTGCCAGCAGTGAAGCTGGGGGACGTCAGCCCCAGCATTTT.

This clonotype has a handful of counts. V is TRBV6-6 and J is TRBJ2-3, with D uncertain. Germline V CDR1 and CDR2: MNHNY, SVGAGI (reference sequence). Trimming pared 4 bases from V and 4 bases from J, leaving 6 bases between. The CDR3 has 12 amino acids. The CDR3 spells CASSSSPDTQYF. The CDR3 region has the DNA TGTGCCAGCAGTTCCTCGCCAGATACGCAGTATTTT.

This clonotype has just a few counts. The chain carries TRBV29-1 and TRBJ2-3; the match to TRBD1 covers 9 bases. The V and J ends lost 6 bases and 4 bases, in that order; junction bases with no gene match: 8. In germline, CDR1 is SQVTM, CDR2 ANQGSEA. The CDR3 totals 14 residues. DNA for the CDR3: TGCAGCGTGGGAGGACAGGGGAGCGCAGATACGCAGTATTTT. It encodes CSVGGQGSADTQYF.

The chain links TRBV24-1 to TRBJ2-3; TRBD2 agrees at 8 bases. Losses at the gene ends were 4 bases for V and 2 bases for J; bases not matched to a gene: 7. The CDR3 covers 16 residues. The V gene's germline CDR1 is KGHDR and CDR2 SFDVKD. The CDR3 region has the DNA TGTGCCACCAGTGACCCAATAGCGGGAAACACAGATACGCAGTATTTT. Residues: CATSDPIAGNTDTQYF.

This clonotype occurred many times. The chain has TRBV25-1 and TRBJ1-2, with TRBD1 identical over 7 bases. Germline V gives CDR1 MGHDK, CDR2 SYGVNS. V shed 8 bases and J 4 bases; nucleotides not matched to a gene: 13. The CDR3 totals 15 residues. The CDR3 is CASSGGGGGIYGYTF. The CDR3 DNA is TGTGCCAGCTCGGGAGGAGGGGGCGGTATCTATGGCTACACCTTC.